This TCR beta chain was profiled in a study of blood T cell repertoires in COVID-19. Per the germline V gene, CDR1 is KGHDR and CDR2 is SFDVKD. V lost 5 bases and J 1 base, leaving 8 bases between the germline ends. The CDR3 length is 14 residues. Assay used: immunoSEQ multiplex PCR; TCRdb lists only in-frame clones, some missing. Found here are 200,000 to 300,000 clones, around 90% of them singletons; the top ten hold about 7%. The rearrangement uses TRBV24-1 and TRBJ2-4, with D possibly being TRBD2 (5 bases). Sample: peripheral blood. The receptor was isolated from a man in his sixties who had recovered from COVID-19. The CDR3 is CATSATGAKNIQYF. For the CDR3, the DNA is TGTGCCACCAGTGCGACGGGGGCCAAAAACATTCAGTACTTC.